Below are 12 T cell receptor beta chains sequenced from a single sample in a study of T-cell memory formation after mild COVID-19. TCRdb recomputed calls from the 5' RACE reads with MiXCR, one row per CDR3 protein. This sample has hundreds of thousands of distinct CDR3 sequences, with roughly an eighth found just once. The specimen was PBMCs or a T cell subset sorted from them (not recorded which). These receptors came from a man younger than 30 who had mild COVID-19 (a few samples of this study predate the infection). Cell type and time point are not known.

This clonotype was seen many times. The chain has TRBV7-2 and TRBJ2-5, with 9 positions matching TRBD1. The length of the CDR3 is 14 residues. Trimming cost V 2 bases and J 4 bases; bases outside gene matches: 2. Germline V gene lookup returns CDR1 SGHTA and CDR2 FQGNSA. CDR3: CASSLTGGGETQYF. Here the CDR3 DNA reads TGTGCCAGCAGCTTAACAGGGGGCGGAGAGACCCAGTACTTC.

In this sample, this clonotype turned up many times. The rearrangement joins TRBV9 to TRBJ2-3; perhaps TRBD2 as D (6 bases). Trimming removed 3 bases at V and 0 bases at J, with 17 bases between. The CDR3 consists of 17 residues. Germline V CDR1 and CDR2: SGDLS, YYNGEE. This CDR3 reads CASSAPSSGTSTDTQYF. The CDR3 region has the DNA TGTGCCAGCAGCGCGCCTTCCTCTGGGACTAGCACAGATACGCAGTATTTT.

This clonotype turned up a few times. This sequence joins TRBV18 and TRBJ2-3; D is possibly TRBD2 (6 bases). The CDR3 is 14 residues long. The germline V gene has CDR1 KGHSH and CDR2 LQKENI. The ends were cut back, 7 bases at V and 2 bases at J, with 13 bases in the middle. CDR3 sequence reads: CASLLPGATDTQYF. The CDR3 DNA follows: TGTGCCAGCTTACTTCCGGGAGCCACAGATACGCAGTATTTT.

The V and J genes are TRBV7-2 and TRBJ2-1, with 11 nucleotides matching TRBD2. Trimming cost V 4 bases and J 16 bases; bases outside gene matches: 15. Germline CDR1 reads SGHTA; CDR2 reads FQGNSA. The CDR3 loop spans 15 amino acids. CDR3 DNA sequence: TGTGCCAGCAGCTCGAGGGGCATTCTAGCGGGGGGTCACTTCTTC. The encoded protein is CASSSRGILAGGHFF.

This clonotype was recorded a few times. The V call is TRBV4-1, the J call TRBJ2-3; 8 nucleotides agree with TRBD2. Germline V gene data show CDR1 as MGHRA and CDR2 as YSYEKL. The CDR3 loop spans 15 amino acids. The V gene end was trimmed by 4 bases and the J gene end by 6 bases; junction bases not matched to a gene: 9. The CDR3 sequence is CASSLPGGATDTQYF. Here the CDR3 DNA reads TGCGCCAGCAGCCTCCCCGGGGGGGCCACGGATACGCAGTATTTT.

This clonotype showed up just a few times. The rearrangement joins TRBV20-1 to TRBJ2-1; no clear D. The length of the CDR3 is 11 residues. Trimming cost V 2 bases and J 4 bases, with 3 bases left between them. CDR1 is DFQATT and CDR2 is SNEGSKA in the germline V gene (reference sequence). The CDR3 reads CSARWYNEQFF. Here the CDR3 DNA reads TGCAGTGCTAGATGGTACAATGAGCAGTTCTTC.

This clonotype appeared a few times. The rearrangement uses TRBV5-1 and TRBJ1-6, with D perhaps matching TRBD1 (5 bases). The CDR3 consists of 15 residues. CDR1 is SGHRS and CDR2 is YFSETQ in the germline V gene. V lost 0 bases and J lost 13, with 17 bases in between. CDR3 bases: TGCGCCAGCAGCTTGGTGGGGCAGCCTTATGACCCCCTCCACTTT. Its translation: CASSLVGQPYDPLHF.

This rearrangement joins TRBV4-1 to TRBJ2-5; D is tentatively TRBD1 or TRBD2 (5 bases each). Germline V gives CDR1 MGHRA, CDR2 YSYEKL. V lost 0 bases, J lost 0 bases, and 14 bases lay in between. This CDR3 has 17 residues. The CDR3: CASSQDGGGTYQETQYF. The CDR3 nucleotides are TGCGCCAGCAGCCAAGATGGTGGGGGAACGTACCAAGAGACCCAGTACTTC.

There are a few counts of this clonotype. This sequence joins TRBV20-1 and TRBJ2-1, with D perhaps matching TRBD1 (6 bases). CDR3 length: 13 amino acids. Germline lookup yields CDR1 DFQATT and CDR2 SNEGSKA (reference sequence). Trimming pared 4 bases from V and 7 bases from J, leaving 14 bases between. The DNA for the CDR3 is TGCAGTGCTACCCAGGGGCTAGTAAATGAGCAGTTCTTC. Residues: CSATQGLVNEQFF.

The chain combines TRBV9 with TRBJ2-3, with 9 bases identical to TRBD2. Germline lookup yields CDR1 SGDLS and CDR2 YYNGEE. J lost 2 bases, V lost 3 bases, and 7 bases had no gene match. This CDR3 is 16 amino acids long. The CDR3 DNA reads TGTGCCAGCAGCGCCCACGGCGGGGGGGCCACAGATACGCAGTATTTT. It translates to CASSAHGGGATDTQYF.

In its sample, this clonotype was seen many times. This chain connects TRBV7-2 to TRBJ2-7; 9 nucleotides agree with TRBD2. Trimming cost V 2 bases and J 2 bases; bases outside gene matches: 4. Germline-derived CDR1 and CDR2 are SGHTA and FQGNSA. The CDR3 is made up of 15 amino acids. The CDR3 is CASSLQRGAPYEQYV. CDR3 DNA: TGTGCCAGCAGCTTACAGCGGGGGGCTCCCTACGAGCAGTACGTC.

This clonotype was detected only a few times. The V gene is TRBV28, the J gene TRBJ2-3; 15 nucleotides line up with TRBD2. V lost 3 bases to trimming and J lost 0 bases; unmatched junction nucleotides: 4. The CDR3 spans 18 residues. Germline-derived CDR1 and CDR2 are MDHEN and SYDVKM. CDR3 amino acids: CASSFSGLAGGSTDTQYF. In DNA, the CDR3 is TGTGCCAGCAGTTTTTCTGGACTAGCGGGGGGGAGCACAGATACGCAGTATTTT.